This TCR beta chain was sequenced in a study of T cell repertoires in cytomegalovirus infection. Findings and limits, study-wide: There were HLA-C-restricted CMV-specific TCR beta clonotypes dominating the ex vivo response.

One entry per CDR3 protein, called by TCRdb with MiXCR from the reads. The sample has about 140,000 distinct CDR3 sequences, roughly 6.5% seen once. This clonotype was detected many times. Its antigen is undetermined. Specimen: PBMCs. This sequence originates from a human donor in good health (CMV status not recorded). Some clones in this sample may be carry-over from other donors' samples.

The CDR3 DNA is TGTGCCAGCAGTTATAAAAGGGGAAATGCCAACGTCCTGACTTTC. This encodes CASSYKRGNANVLTF. The gene calls are TRBV6-2 or TRBV6-3 and TRBJ2-6; D possibly corresponds to TRBD1 (5 bases). V was clipped by 3 bases and J by 7 bases, with 13 bases between them. Per germline, CDR1 MNHEY and CDR2 SVGEGT. The CDR3 covers 15 residues.